These T cell receptor beta chains were read from a single sample in a study of T cells after yellow fever vaccination. In TCRdb, the 5' RACE reads were re-called with MiXCR into one record per CDR3 protein. This repertoire shows about 130,000 distinct CDR3 sequences, 6.5% to 8% found once; its top ten account for around 2.5%. The source was CD4+ T cells sorted from PBMCs, collected around 10 days after the first yellow fever vaccination. These receptors were obtained from a man younger than 30 who received the YFV17D yellow fever vaccine. Each CDR3 is given with its conserved first and last residue. Each record gives: D gene, V gene, J gene, clone size, CDR3 DNA, CDR3 protein. D genes are given only for firm matches. The size of a clone is reported for some rows only, either as once, few or many, or as a class for expanded clones.

d_call: TRBD2; v_call: TRBV30; j_call: TRBJ2-3; clone_size: many; cdr3_nt: TGTGCCTGGAGCAACGTAGCGGGGACCGTGGATACGCAGTATTTT; cdr3_aa: CAWSNVAGTVDTQYF
d_call: TRBD2; v_call: TRBV20-1; j_call: TRBJ2-3; clone_size: many; cdr3_nt: TGCAGTGCTAGAGGGAGCGGGGGGTCACATACGCAGTATTTT; cdr3_aa: CSARGSGGSHTQYF
d_call: .; v_call: TRBV19; j_call: TRBJ1-2; clone_size: many; cdr3_nt: TGTGCCAGTGGATCCAGGAAGCCTGAGGAAGGCTACACCTTC; cdr3_aa: CASGSRKPEEGYTF
d_call: TRBD1; v_call: TRBV7-8; j_call: TRBJ1-5; clone_size: few; cdr3_nt: TGTGCCAGCAGCTTAGCACAGACAGGGTTTAATCAGCCCCAGCATTTT; cdr3_aa: CASSLAQTGFNQPQHF
d_call: TRBD2; v_call: TRBV7-3; j_call: TRBJ2-2; clone_size: many; cdr3_nt: TGTGCCAGCAGGAGCCCGGGGGGGAACACCGGGGAGCTGTTTTTT; cdr3_aa: CASRSPGGNTGELFF
d_call: .; v_call: TRBV19; j_call: TRBJ1-1; clone_size: many; cdr3_nt: TGTGCCAGCCGTATAATGGGGAACACTGAAGCTTTCTTT; cdr3_aa: CASRIMGNTEAFF
d_call: TRBD1; v_call: TRBV20-1; j_call: TRBJ2-5; clone_size: many; cdr3_nt: TGCAGTGCGTTACAGGGGATCCGGGAGACCCAGTACTTC; cdr3_aa: CSALQGIRETQYF
d_call: .; v_call: TRBV5-1; j_call: TRBJ1-6; clone_size: few; cdr3_nt: TGCGCCAGCAGCTTGTCGGGACAAGATAATTCACCCCTCCACTTT; cdr3_aa: CASSLSGQDNSPLHF
d_call: .; v_call: TRBV3-1; j_call: TRBJ2-5; clone_size: medium-sized; cdr3_nt: TGTGCCAGCAGCCAAGATCCTCGGGTGCGGGAAGAGACCCAGTACTTC; cdr3_aa: CASSQDPRVREETQYF
d_call: TRBD2; v_call: TRBV6-5; j_call: TRBJ2-1; clone_size: many; cdr3_nt: TGTGCCAGCAGGCAATCTAGCGGAACTTCCTTTGGCGAGCAGTTCTTC; cdr3_aa: CASRQSSGTSFGEQFF
d_call: TRBD1; v_call: TRBV19; j_call: TRBJ2-7; clone_size: .; cdr3_nt: TGTGCCAGTAGCCGCTTGGGAGGGACAGGGGACCACGAGCAGTACTTC; cdr3_aa: CASSRLGGTGDHEQYF
d_call: TRBD2; v_call: TRBV7-9; j_call: TRBJ2-3; clone_size: few; cdr3_nt: TGTGCCAGCAGCCCGCCCGGACTAGCGGGGGCAGATACGCAGTATTTT; cdr3_aa: CASSPPGLAGADTQYF
d_call: .; v_call: TRBV7-9; j_call: TRBJ1-1; clone_size: .; cdr3_nt: TGTGCCAGCAGCAGCTATGACGCTTTCTTT; cdr3_aa: CASSSYDAFF
d_call: .; v_call: TRBV5-1; j_call: TRBJ2-1; clone_size: many; cdr3_nt: TGCGCCAGCAGCTTGGTCCCCAGCAGTGGCAATGAGCAGTTCTTC; cdr3_aa: CASSLVPSSGNEQFF
d_call: TRBD1; v_call: TRBV20-1; j_call: TRBJ2-1; clone_size: many; cdr3_nt: TGCAGTGCTCCTTTGGACAGGGGGCTGGGTGAGCAGTTCTTC; cdr3_aa: CSAPLDRGLGEQFF
d_call: TRBD2; v_call: TRBV4-3; j_call: TRBJ2-3; clone_size: many; cdr3_nt: TGCGCCAGCAGCCAAGAGCTAGCGGCAGATACGCAGTATTTT; cdr3_aa: CASSQELAADTQYF
d_call: .; v_call: TRBV4-1; j_call: TRBJ1-5; clone_size: many; cdr3_nt: TGCGCCAGCAGCGAACAGGAGGGGTATCAGCCCCAGCATTTT; cdr3_aa: CASSEQEGYQPQHF
d_call: .; v_call: TRBV6-6; j_call: TRBJ1-2; clone_size: many; cdr3_nt: TGTGCCAGCATCTTGGGGCGTAACTATGGCTACACCTTC; cdr3_aa: CASILGRNYGYTF
d_call: .; v_call: TRBV6-5; j_call: TRBJ2-7; clone_size: few; cdr3_nt: TGTGCCAGCAGTCCCCTGGGTCAGGGGCTCCACGAGCAGTACTTC; cdr3_aa: CASSPLGQGLHEQYF
d_call: .; v_call: TRBV25-1; j_call: TRBJ1-6; clone_size: few; cdr3_nt: TGTGCCAGCAGTGAACGGCACGGAACACGCTATAATTCACCCCTCCACTTT; cdr3_aa: CASSERHGTRYNSPLHF